Many counts were recorded for the clone carrying this T cell receptor beta chain. The antigen is not known. Attachment of unique molecular identifiers was made to individual cDNA molecules. TCRdb re-called the 5' RACE reads through MiXCR, storing one row per CDR3 protein. The data show some 96,000 distinct CDR3 sequences, around 13% seen once. The data were taken from a study of early T cells in non-severe SARS-CoV-2 infection. Study-wide results and limits: Anti-spike CD8 specificities were favored by VDJdb matching, whose results missed private and CD4 specificities.

Germline V gives CDR1 SNHLY, CDR2 FYNNEI. The CDR3 loop spans 10 amino acids. V was pared by 3 bases and J by 5 bases, with 1 base between. The J gene is TRBJ1-2, the V gene TRBV2; D gene ambiguous. The sequencing sample was made of whole blood. The sequence derives from an adult who was a healthcare worker with PCR-confirmed SARS-CoV-2 infection or an uninfected control (not recorded which). The CDR3 sequence is CASSDYGYTF. CDR3 coding DNA: TGTGCCAGCAGTGATTATGGCTACACCTTC.